Presented here are 11 T cell receptor beta chains from one specimen sequenced in a study of cytomegalovirus exposure and HLA in healthy donors. Researchers ran the PCR with 60 Vbeta and 13 Jbeta primers. TCRdb's copy holds only in-frame clones and misses some; the assay was immunoSEQ multiplex PCR. Of roughly 190,000 clones listed, over 60% are singletons. Sequenced sample: PBMCs. Source of these receptors: a man in his thirties or forties in good health and CMV-seropositive.

This clone has just one count. This chain connects TRBV5-5 to TRBJ2-1; 9 positions agree with TRBD1. The CDR3 runs to 16 residues. Germline assignment: CDR1 SGHKS and CDR2 YYEKEE (reference sequence). The junction had 7 bases not matched to a gene; V was cut back by 3 bases and J by 3 bases. CDR3 in amino acids: CASSYTGTGRYNEQFF. The CDR3, as DNA: TGTGCCAGCAGCTATACCGGGACAGGGCGCTACAATGAGCAGTTCTTC.

The CDR3 bases are TGTGCCTGGAGTGTCGGACAGGGAAGGACCCAGTACTTC. It is translated as CAWSVGQGRTQYF. The rearrangement uses TRBV30 and TRBJ2-5; 8 bases align to TRBD1. Germline V lookup: CDR1 GTSNPN, CDR2 SVGIG (reference sequence). V lost 0 bases to trimming and J lost 7 bases; unmatched junction nucleotides: 4. This CDR3 has 13 amino acids.

The chain employs TRBV10-3 and TRBJ1-2; 7 nucleotides align to TRBD1. Germline lookup yields CDR1 ENHRY and CDR2 SYGVKD. The CDR3 extends over 13 amino acids. With 4 bases clipped from V and 4 bases from J, the junction kept 3 bases outside the gene matches. The CDR3 coding sequence is TGTGCCATCAGTGTAGGGGACAGCTATGGCTACACCTTC. This gives the protein CAISVGDSYGYTF.

This clone was seen once. The chain couples TRBV7-8 to TRBJ1-1; 9 nucleotides line up with TRBD1. Trimming at V came to 3 bases and at J to 4 bases, leaving 9 bases not matched to a gene. The CDR3 covers 16 residues. In germline, CDR1 is SGHVS, CDR2 FQNEAQ. DNA of the CDR3: TGTGCCAGCAGCTTCACCCCGGGACAGGGCATCACTGAAGCTTTCTTT. Translated: CASSFTPGQGITEAFF.

A single count supports this clone. This chain uses TRBV15 with TRBJ2-2; 7 bases are a match to TRBD1. Germline values: CDR1 LNHNV, CDR2 YYDKDF (reference sequence). V lost 8 bases to trimming and J lost 1 base; unmatched junction nucleotides: 7. The CDR3 has 15 residues. Here the CDR3 reads CATVSGTVNTGELFF. DNA for the CDR3: TGTGCCACCGTTTCTGGGACAGTGAACACCGGGGAGCTGTTTTTT.

The chain recombines TRBV11-2 with TRBJ2-5, with 8 nucleotides matching TRBD2. With 4 bases clipped from V and 5 bases from J, the junction kept 12 bases outside the gene matches. CDR3 length equals 16 residues. Germline CDR1 is SGHAT and CDR2 is FQNNGV. This CDR3 is CASSSRGRGAWETQYF. In DNA form, the CDR3 reads TGTGCCAGCAGCTCCCGGGGGCGGGGGGCCTGGGAGACCCAGTACTTC.

This chain connects TRBV15 to TRBJ2-7; 7 bases align to TRBD2. Germline V lookup: CDR1 LNHNV, CDR2 YYDKDF (reference sequence). The CDR3 length is 15 residues. The trim removed 5 bases at V and 7 bases at J, leaving 14 bases unmatched. The CDR3 protein is CATSVRETGGREQYF. In nucleotides, the CDR3 is TGTGCCACCAGCGTAAGAGAGACCGGGGGGAGGGAGCAGTACTTC.

This clone was observed a few times. The J gene is TRBJ2-5, the V gene TRBV5-5; D not resolved. This CDR3 spans 12 amino acids. V was pared by 0 bases and J by 5 bases, with 5 bases between. Germline V gives CDR1 SGHKS, CDR2 YYEKEE (reference sequence). In nucleotides, the CDR3 is TGTGCCAGCAGCTTGGCCGGGGAGACCCAGTACTTC. It translates to CASSLAGETQYF.

This clone was counted only a few times. A junction boundary mismatches the germline segment, possibly from a read error. The chain employs TRBV7-9 and TRBJ2-3; 8 nucleotides agree with TRBD2. The CDR3 totals 14 residues. Germline lookup yields CDR1 SEHNR and CDR2 FQNEAQ (reference sequence). Here the CDR3 reads CSSSLSLAGDTQYF. CDR3 nucleotides: TGTTCCAGCAGCTTAAGTTTAGCGGGGGATACGCAGTATTTT.

A few counts support this clone. In nucleotides, the CDR3 is TGTGCCAGCAGTCCCAACCCCGGGTCCCTCTCTGGAAACACCATATATTTT. Encoded protein: CASSPNPGSLSGNTIYF. The chain couples TRBV27 to TRBJ1-3; D call uncertain. V lost 5 bases to trimming and J lost 0 bases, with 17 bases between them. Germline assignment: CDR1 MNHEY and CDR2 SMNVEV (reference sequence). This CDR3 is 17 amino acids long.

This clone has more than one count but fewer than ten. V and J are TRBV5-4 and TRBJ2-5, with TRBD2 matching over 7 bases. Germline V gene data show CDR1 as SGHNT and CDR2 as YYREEE (reference sequence). This CDR3 is built from 17 residues. V gave up 1 base and J gave up 5 bases; unmatched junction bases: 14. CDR3 sequence (DNA): TGTGCCAGCAGCTTGAGTCTGGCGAGAGGAGCGGGGGAGACCCAGTACTTC. Translating gives CASSLSLARGAGETQYF.